The rows below give T cell receptor beta chains drawn from one sample of a study of T cell responses to AZD1222 COVID-19 vaccine. TCRdb's table, derived via immunoSEQ multiplex PCR, lists solely in-frame clones and lacks some. Here the sample spans around 72,000 clones, roughly 80% being singletons. Sample: peripheral blood, taken on day 0 of AZD1222 vaccination. The receptors were sampled from an adult in good health. Both conserved end residues are part of each CDR3. A D gene is named only where the DNA matches it firmly. Not every row has a clone size; where given, it reads once, few, many or a size class.

v_gene	j_gene	abundance	d_gene	CDR3aa	CDR3nt
TRBV5-1	TRBJ2-5	NA	TRBD2	CASSALAGGGETQYF	TGCGCCAGCAGCGCACTAGCGGGGGGTGGAGAGACCCAGTACTTC
TRBV2	TRBJ2-7	NA	TRBD2	CASSGGVAVSGEYEQYF	TGTGCCAGCAGTGGAGGGGTAGCGGTTAGCGGGGAATACGAGCAGTACTTC
TRBV4-3	TRBJ1-2	once	TRBD1	CASSHSPGQGTGYTF	TGCGCCAGCAGCCATTCCCCCGGACAGGGGACTGGCTACACCTTC
TRBV7-3	TRBJ2-1	NA	NA	CASSLTGGSSYNEQFF	TGTGCCAGCAGCTTAACGGGTGGGTCCTCCTACAATGAGCAGTTCTTC
TRBV5-5	TRBJ1-5	NA	NA	CASSWPGHNSNQPQHF	TGTGCCAGCAGCTGGCCGGGACACAATAGCAATCAGCCCCAGCATTTT
TRBV19	TRBJ2-5	NA	NA	CASRPAGQETQYF	TGTGCCAGTAGGCCGGCCGGCCAAGAGACCCAGTACTTC
TRBV2	TRBJ2-2	few	TRBD1	CASSPGTAITGELFF	TGTGCCAGCAGTCCCGGGACAGCAATCACCGGGGAGCTGTTTTTT
TRBV5-6	TRBJ2-7	NA	TRBD1	CASSLGGQGYHEQYF	TGTGCCAGCAGCTTGGGGGGACAGGGATACCACGAGCAGTACTTC
TRBV5-1	TRBJ1-1	NA	NA	CASSLEAIPLNTEAFF	TGCGCCAGCAGCTTGGAGGCCATCCCCTTGAACACTGAAGCTTTCTTT
TRBV11-3	TRBJ2-2	once	NA	CASSFGGRQVGELFF	TGTGCCAGCAGCTTCGGGGGGCGTCAAGTCGGGGAGCTGTTTTTT
TRBV4-1	TRBJ2-7	NA	NA	CASTHTPPGVYEQYF	TGCGCCAGCACCCACACCCCGCCAGGGGTCTACGAGCAGTACTTC
TRBV4-1	TRBJ1-1	NA	NA	CASSTTGYTEAFF	TGCGCCAGCAGCACTACAGGATACACTGAAGCTTTCTTT
TRBV19	TRBJ1-5	NA	NA	CASSIGPNQPQHF	TGTGCCAGTAGTATAGGCCCCAATCAGCCCCAGCATTTT
TRBV19	TRBJ2-1	NA	NA	CASSVSGARYNEQFF	TGTGCCAGTAGTGTCTCAGGGGCCCGGTACAATGAGCAGTTCTTC
TRBV20-1	TRBJ2-7	NA	NA	CSAALRYEQYF	TGCAGTGCCGCTCTTCGGTACGAGCAGTACTTC
TRBV4-2	TRBJ2-1	NA	NA	CASSQDAASYNEQFF	TGTGCCAGCAGCCAAGATGCCGCCAGCTACAATGAGCAGTTCTTC
TRBV2	TRBJ2-7	medium-sized	NA	CASSESPGQSYEQYF	TGTGCCAGCAGTGAATCCCCTGGACAGAGCTACGAGCAGTACTTC
TRBV2	TRBJ1-1	NA	NA	CASREARNTEAFF	TGTGCCAGCAGAGAAGCACGGAACACTGAAGCTTTCTTT
TRBV15	TRBJ2-7	NA	NA	CATSIDKGLEQYF	TGTGCCACCAGCATCGACAAGGGGCTCGAGCAGTACTTC
TRBV3-1/TRBV3-2	TRBJ1-2	NA	NA	CASSQVAGAYGYTF	TGTGCCAGCAGCCAAGTAGCGGGAGCCTATGGCTACACCTTC
TRBV29-1	TRBJ2-3	NA	NA	CSVEQGRGTDTQYF	TGCAGCGTTGAACAGGGGAGAGGTACAGATACGCAGTATTTT
TRBV2	TRBJ2-7	NA	TRBD2	CASSPSGGNYEQYF	TGTGCCAGCTCTCCTAGCGGGGGTAACTACGAGCAGTACTTC
TRBV12-3/TRBV12-4	TRBJ1-1	NA	NA	CASSPWGRAEAFF	TGTGCCAGCAGCCCCTGGGGTAGGGCTGAAGCTTTCTTT
TRBV5-5	TRBJ2-7	NA	NA	CASSLRWGFYEQYF	TGTGCCAGCAGCTTGCGGTGGGGGTTCTACGAGCAGTACTTC
TRBV11-3	TRBJ2-3	NA	NA	CASSSRQASSTDTQYF	TGTGCCAGCAGCTCCCGGCAGGCTTCTAGCACAGATACGCAGTATTTT
TRBV4-1	TRBJ1-3	few	NA	CASSRDRYSGNTIYF	TGCGCCAGCAGCCGAGACAGGTACTCTGGAAACACCATATATTTT
TRBV4-3	TRBJ2-3	once	TRBD2	CASSLRGLAGTDTQYF	TGCGCCAGCAGCCTCAGAGGACTAGCTGGCACAGATACGCAGTATTTT
TRBV5-1	TRBJ2-1	NA	NA	CASSLLGYNEQFF	TGCGCCAGCAGCCTCCTAGGATACAATGAGCAGTTCTTC
TRBV11-3	TRBJ2-1	NA	NA	CASSGRDTSSYNEQFF	TGTGCCAGCAGCGGCCGGGACACGAGCTCCTACAATGAGCAGTTCTTC